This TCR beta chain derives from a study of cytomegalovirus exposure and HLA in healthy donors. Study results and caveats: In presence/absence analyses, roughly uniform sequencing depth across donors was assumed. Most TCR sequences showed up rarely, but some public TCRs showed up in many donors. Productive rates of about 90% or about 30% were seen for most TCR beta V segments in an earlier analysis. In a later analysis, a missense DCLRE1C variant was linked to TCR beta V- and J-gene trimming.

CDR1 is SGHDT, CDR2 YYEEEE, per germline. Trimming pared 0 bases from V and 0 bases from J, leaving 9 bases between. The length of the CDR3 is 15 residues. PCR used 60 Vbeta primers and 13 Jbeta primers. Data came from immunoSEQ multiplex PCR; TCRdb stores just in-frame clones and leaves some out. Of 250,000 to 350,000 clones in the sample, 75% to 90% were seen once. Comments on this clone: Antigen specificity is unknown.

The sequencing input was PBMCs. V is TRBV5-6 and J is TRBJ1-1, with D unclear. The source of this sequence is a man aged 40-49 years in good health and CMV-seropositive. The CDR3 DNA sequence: TGTGCCAGCAGCTTGGTGGGCAGGTTGAACACTGAAGCTTTCTTT. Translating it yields CASSLVGRLNTEAFF.